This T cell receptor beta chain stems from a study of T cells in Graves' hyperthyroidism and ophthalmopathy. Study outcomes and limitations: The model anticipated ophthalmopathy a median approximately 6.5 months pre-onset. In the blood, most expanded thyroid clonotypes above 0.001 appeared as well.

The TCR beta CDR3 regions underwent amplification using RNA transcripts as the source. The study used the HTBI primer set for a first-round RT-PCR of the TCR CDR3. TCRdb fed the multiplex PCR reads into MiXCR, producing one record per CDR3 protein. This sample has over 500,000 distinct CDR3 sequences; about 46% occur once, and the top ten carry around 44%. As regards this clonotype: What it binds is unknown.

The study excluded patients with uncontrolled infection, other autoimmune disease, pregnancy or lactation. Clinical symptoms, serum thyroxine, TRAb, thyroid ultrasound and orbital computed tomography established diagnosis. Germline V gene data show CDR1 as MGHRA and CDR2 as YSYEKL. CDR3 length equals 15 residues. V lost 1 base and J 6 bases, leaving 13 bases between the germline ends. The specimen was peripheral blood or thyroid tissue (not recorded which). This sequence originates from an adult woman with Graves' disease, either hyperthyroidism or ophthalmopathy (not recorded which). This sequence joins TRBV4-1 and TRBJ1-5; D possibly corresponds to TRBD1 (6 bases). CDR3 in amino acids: CASSQVDSRGQPQHF. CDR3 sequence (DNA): TGCGCCAGCAGCCAAGTGGACAGTCGGGGTCAGCCCCAGCATTTT.